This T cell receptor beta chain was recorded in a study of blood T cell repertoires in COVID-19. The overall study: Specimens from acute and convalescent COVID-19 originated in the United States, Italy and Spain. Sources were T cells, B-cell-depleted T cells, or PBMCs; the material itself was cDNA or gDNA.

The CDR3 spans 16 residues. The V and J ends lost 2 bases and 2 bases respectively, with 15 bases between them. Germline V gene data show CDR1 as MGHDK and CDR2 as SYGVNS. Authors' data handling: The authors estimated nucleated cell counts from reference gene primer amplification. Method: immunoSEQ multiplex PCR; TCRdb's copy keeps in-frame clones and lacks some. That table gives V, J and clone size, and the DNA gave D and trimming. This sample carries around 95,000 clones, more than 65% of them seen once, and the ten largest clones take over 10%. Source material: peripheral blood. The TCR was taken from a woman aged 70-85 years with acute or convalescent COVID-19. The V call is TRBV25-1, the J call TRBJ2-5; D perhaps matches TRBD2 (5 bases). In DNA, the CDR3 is TGTGCCAGCAGTGAAGGAGGACGGAAGATTCAAGAGACCCAGTACTTC. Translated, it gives CASSEGGRKIQETQYF.